The 27 T cell receptor beta chains presented below share a single source sample, sequenced in a study of OX40 agonist ivuxolimab in advanced cancers. Clones were read by immunoSEQ multiplex PCR, and TCRdb kept only the in-frame ones, dropping some. The top ten clones hold less than 6% of a sample with more than 75,000 clones, over 75% of them seen once. The material sequenced was CD4+ or CD8+ T cells sorted from blood, taken in a trial of the OX40 agonist ivuxolimab. These receptors originate from an adult with an advanced solid tumor such as melanoma, head and neck, liver or kidney cancer.

This clone has only a few counts. The chain couples TRBV7-9 to TRBJ2-3; TRBD2 matches 11 bases. The ends lost 5 bases at V and 5 bases at J; junction bases unmatched: 3. There are 14 residues in the CDR3. CDR1 SEHNR and CDR2 FQNEAQ come from the germline V gene (reference sequence). The DNA of the CDR3 is TGTGCCAGCAGCAAAGGACTAGCGGGAGATACGCAGTATTTT. It translates to CASSKGLAGDTQYF.

CDR3 in amino acids: CASSLRLGAYEQYF. In DNA, the CDR3 is TGTGCCAGCAGCTTGCGACTAGGGGCCTACGAGCAGTACTTC. The chain employs TRBV4-2 and TRBJ2-7; D possibly corresponds to TRBD2 (6 bases). Germline CDR1 and CDR2: LGHNA and YNFKEQ. With 5 bases removed from V and 2 bases from J, the gap between germline ends came to 13 bases. The CDR3 totals 14 residues.

The CDR3 nucleotides are TGTGCCAGCAGCTTATGGGTCAGCCCGGCGACTAACTATGGCTACACCTTC. Encoded protein: CASSLWVSPATNYGYTF. The chain is built from TRBV7-9 and TRBJ1-2; unclear D gene. There are 17 residues in the CDR3. V lost 2 bases to trimming and J lost 0 bases, with 16 bases between them. Germline V CDR1 and CDR2: SEHNR, FQNEAQ (reference sequence).

CDR3: CAIRQANTEAFF. CDR3 nucleotide sequence: TGTGCCATCAGACAGGCCAACACTGAAGCTTTCTTT. J is TRBJ1-1 and V is TRBV10-3; D possibly corresponds to TRBD1 (5 bases). V was shortened by 6 bases and J by 2 bases, with 7 bases between the two germline ends. Germline V lookup: CDR1 ENHRY, CDR2 SYGVKD. This CDR3 is built from 12 residues.

This chain links TRBV6-4 with TRBJ2-7, with D perhaps TRBD1 or TRBD2 (5 bases each). Trimming removed 3 bases from V and 0 bases from J, with 12 bases in between. Germline values: CDR1 MRHNA, CDR2 SNTAGT. The CDR3 length is 15 residues. CDR3 bases: TGTGCCAGCAGTGAAAACCCCGGGACCTCCTACGAGCAGTACTTC. It specifies CASSENPGTSYEQYF.

This clone was detected only once. The rearrangement uses TRBV18 and TRBJ2-5; 7 bases agree with TRBD1. The CDR3 contains 17 residues. Unmatched junction bases numbered 14, after V lost 5 bases and J lost 2 bases. CDR1 is KGHSH, CDR2 LQKENI, per germline. The DNA of the CDR3 is TGTGCCAGCTCAGACAGGGTACCAATTTCAGGTCAAGAGACCCAGTACTTC. It encodes CASSDRVPISGQETQYF. Full variable domain (remainder filled in from reference TRBV18 and TRBJ2-5): NAGVMQNPRHLVRRRGQEARLRCSPMKGHSHVYWYRQLPEEGLKFMVYLQKENIIDESGMPKERFSAEFPKEGPSILRIQQVVRGDSAAYFCASSDRVPISGQETQYFGPGTRLLVL.

The chain couples TRBV5-1 to TRBJ2-7, with D possibly matching TRBD1 (5 bases). Germline V gives CDR1 SGHRS, CDR2 YFSETQ. This CDR3 is built from 14 residues. V shed 2 bases and J shed 11 bases, with 20 bases lying between them. DNA for the CDR3: TGCGCCAGCAGCTTCGACCAGGGATACGCAGGGAAGTACTTC. Translation gives CASSFDQGYAGKYF. The variable domain in full, with the rest retrieved from reference TRBV5-1 and TRBJ2-7, is KAGVTQTPRYLIKTRGQQVTLSCSPISGHRSVSWYQQTPGQGLQFLFEYFSETQRNKGNFPGRFSGRQFSNSRSEMNVSTLELGDSALYLCASSFDQGYAGKYFGPGTRLTVT.

With regard to this clone: The sample has other DNA sequences that encode this CDR3 too. J is TRBJ2-1 and V is TRBV5-1; 11 nucleotides match TRBD1. V shed 4 bases, J shed 3 bases, and the junction held 3 bases outside the gene matches. Germline CDR1 is SGHRS and CDR2 is YFSETQ. CDR3 size: 15 residues. This chain's CDR3 is CASSPGTGGYNEQFF. The CDR3, as DNA: TGCGCCAGCAGCCCCGGGACAGGGGGCTACAATGAGCAGTTCTTC.

The V call is TRBV9, the J call TRBJ2-1, with 10 positions matching TRBD2. J lost 2 bases, V lost 0 bases, and 11 bases had no gene match. The germline CDR1 and CDR2 sequences are SGDLS and YYNGEE. CDR3 length equals 19 residues. This CDR3 reads CASSVDPAGGIVPYNEQFF. The CDR3 DNA sequence: TGTGCCAGCAGCGTAGATCCAGCGGGAGGGATTGTCCCCTACAATGAGCAGTTCTTC.

The chain couples TRBV5-1 to TRBJ1-2; the match to TRBD1 covers 7 bases. The CDR3 runs 15 residues. The ends lost 4 bases at V and 5 bases at J; junction bases unmatched: 11. Looked up from germline, CDR1 is SGHRS and CDR2 is YFSETQ. Here the CDR3 DNA reads TGCGCCAGCAGCCCGGGACAGTCTGGCGGATATGGCTACACCTTC. This gives the protein CASSPGQSGGYGYTF.

DNA of the CDR3: TGTGCCAGCAGCTTGGAACGGGACACAATCTACGAGCAGTACTTC. Its translation is CASSLERDTIYEQYF. This rearrangement joins TRBV7-6 to TRBJ2-7, with a possible D match to TRBD1 (6 bases). The CDR3 has 15 amino acids. Germline CDR1 is SGHVS and CDR2 is FNYEAQ. With 3 bases removed from V and 3 bases from J, the gap between germline ends came to 15 bases.

This chain connects TRBV11-3 to TRBJ2-1, with D perhaps TRBD2 (5 bases). The CDR3 contains 13 residues. The germline V gene has CDR1 SGHNT and CDR2 YENEEA. Trimming left V 2 bases short and J 7 bases short, with 9 bases between. CDR3 in DNA: TGTGCCAGCAGCTTATCTGGCGGGAATGAGCAGTTCTTC. It is translated as CASSLSGGNEQFF.

This chain joins TRBV19 and TRBJ1-2; D not resolved. The germline V gene has CDR1 LNHDA and CDR2 SQIVND (reference sequence). The CDR3 length is 13 residues. V lost 3 bases to trimming and J lost 4 bases, with 9 bases between them. This CDR3 reads CASSIDVIYGYTF. CDR3 nucleotides: TGTGCCAGTAGTATCGACGTTATCTATGGCTACACCTTC.

V and J are TRBV5-1 and TRBJ2-7; 7 positions match TRBD1. Trimming cost V 2 bases and J 2 bases; bases outside gene matches: 13. The CDR3 runs 17 residues. Germline-derived CDR1 and CDR2 are SGHRS and YFSETQ. The CDR3 spells CASSFGRGTGAPYEQYF. In nucleotides, the CDR3 is TGCGCCAGCAGCTTTGGTCGGGGAACAGGGGCCCCCTACGAGCAGTACTTC.

This chain links TRBV6-1 with TRBJ1-2, with D possibly TRBD1 on 6 matching bases. Germline values: CDR1 MNHNS, CDR2 SASEGT. The CDR3 is made up of 12 amino acids. V lost 7 bases and J 8 bases, leaving 14 bases between the germline ends. CDR3 sequence: CASTTGAAGYTF. The CDR3 bases are TGTGCCAGCACCACGGGGGCAGCAGGCTACACCTTC.

J is TRBJ2-5 and V is TRBV27, with 11 bases matching TRBD2. The tail of the sequence fits TRBJ2-7 better, so the J call may be wrong. The CDR3 spans 15 residues. Germline V gene lookup returns CDR1 MNHEY and CDR2 SMNVEV (reference sequence). The CDR3 nucleotides read TGTGCCAGCAGGGTGACTAGCGGGACTACCTACGAGCAGTACTTC. Translating it yields CASRVTSGTTYEQYF.

The chain has TRBV30 and TRBJ2-7; D gene unclear. The CDR3 contains 14 residues. Germline V gene lookup returns CDR1 GTSNPN and CDR2 SVGIG (reference sequence). V was clipped by 0 bases and J by 0 bases, with 9 bases between them. CDR3 amino acids: CAWSVPPISYEQYF. In DNA form, the CDR3 reads TGTGCCTGGAGTGTACCCCCCATCTCCTACGAGCAGTACTTC.

The chain couples TRBV9 to TRBJ2-3, with no clear D. The germline CDR1 and CDR2 sequences are SGDLS and YYNGEE. CDR3 length equals 15 residues. V was shortened by 3 bases and J by 4 bases, with 15 bases between the two germline ends. The CDR3 spells CASSGASSAADTQYF. The CDR3, as DNA: TGTGCCAGCAGCGGCGCCAGCTCTGCGGCAGATACGCAGTATTTT.

V gene TRBV19 combines with J gene TRBJ1-2; 8 positions match TRBD1. Losses at the gene ends were 6 bases for V and 2 bases for J; bases not matched to a gene: 8. Per the germline V gene, CDR1 is LNHDA and CDR2 is SQIVND (reference sequence). CDR3 size: 15 residues. The CDR3 sequence is CASSTGQASNYGYTF. CDR3 nucleotide sequence: TGTGCCAGTAGCACGGGACAGGCATCAAACTATGGCTACACCTTC.

The rearrangement uses TRBV2 and TRBJ2-1; 8 bases are a match to TRBD2. Germline V CDR1 and CDR2: SNHLY, FYNNEI. Trimming cost V 7 bases and J 7 bases; bases outside gene matches: 24. CDR3 size: 19 residues. CDR3 DNA sequence: TGTGCCAGCATCGGGGGGGGGTATGATAAGTCCCTCCTACCAAATGAGCAGTTCTTC. Translation gives CASIGGGYDKSLLPNEQFF.

This CDR3 is CASSLGPAIGETQYF. The CDR3 DNA reads as TGTGCCAGCAGCTTGGGGCCAGCGATCGGGGAGACCCAGTACTTC. The chain combines TRBV5-6 with TRBJ2-5; no definite D call. The V gene lost 0 bases and the J gene lost 5 bases, with 14 bases spanning the gap. This CDR3 region has 15 residues. Germline CDR1 reads SGHDT; CDR2 reads YYEEEE.

This clone was counted a single time. V is TRBV21-1 and J is TRBJ2-7; TRBD1, as called in the table, went unchecked against the DNA. TRBV21-1 counts as a pseudogene. This CDR3 has 14 amino acids. In DNA form, the CDR3 reads TGTGCCAGCACCCCGGACAGCCCGACCTACGAGCAGTACTTC. Amino acid sequence: CASTPDSPTYEQYF.

The rearrangement uses TRBV7-2 and TRBJ1-2, with 7 nucleotides matching TRBD1. The CDR3 sequence is 13 residues long. The V segment lost 4 bases and the J segment 2 bases; nucleotides outside the gene matches: 1. Germline V gene data show CDR1 as SGHTA and CDR2 as FQGNSA. CDR3 DNA: TGTGCCAGCAGCTGGGGACAGAACTATGGCTACACCTTC. It translates to CASSWGQNYGYTF.

The chain carries TRBV4-1 and TRBJ1-1; 7 bases line up with TRBD1. The CDR3 has 15 residues. Germline lookup yields CDR1 MGHRA and CDR2 YSYEKL. Germline trimming cut 1 base from V and 0 bases from J; bases unmatched to any gene: 2. As DNA, the CDR3 is TGCGCCAGCAGCCAAGGAGGGACAGTGAACACTGAAGCTTTCTTT. Encoded protein: CASSQGGTVNTEAFF.

J is TRBJ2-1 and V is TRBV12-5, with D possibly TRBD2 on 5 matching bases. The CDR3 has 14 residues. The germline V gene has CDR1 LGHNT and CDR2 FRNRAP. V was trimmed by 2 bases and J by 6 bases, leaving 11 bases between them. The CDR3 nucleotides read TGTGCTAGTGGTTTGATCCTAGCAGCCAATGAGCAGTTCTTC. Translating it yields CASGLILAANEQFF.

This sequence joins TRBV7-2 and TRBJ1-5; possibly TRBD1 for D (6 bases). Germline-derived CDR1 and CDR2 are SGHTA and FQGNSA. V lost 0 bases, J lost 5 bases, and 8 bases lay in between. This CDR3 comprises 14 residues. CDR3 protein: CASSLAAGDQPQHF. CDR3 sequence (DNA): TGTGCCAGCAGCTTAGCGGCAGGGGATCAGCCCCAGCATTTT.

This chain joins TRBV6-1 and TRBJ1-2; a possible D gene is TRBD1 (5 bases). The germline V and J ends were trimmed by 3 bases and 4 bases, with 15 bases remaining between them. This CDR3 is built from 15 residues. Germline-derived CDR1 and CDR2 are MNHNS and SASEGT. The CDR3 DNA follows: TGTGCCAGCAGTGATTTTATCAGGGCTGCCTATGGCTACACCTTC. Its translation: CASSDFIRAAYGYTF.